This TCR beta chain was observed in a study of radiation and T cells in renal cell carcinoma. This CDR3 is 16 amino acids long. Trimming removed 6 bases at V and 5 bases at J, with 17 bases between. Germline CDR1 reads LNHDA; CDR2 reads SQIVND (reference sequence). Using immunoSEQ multiplex PCR, the repertoire was profiled, and TCRdb retains in-frame clones only, with some absent. The top ten clones hold approximately 13% of a sample with 13,000 to 15,000 clones, approximately 50% of them seen once. Treatment of the sample: treatment-naive control, cytoreductive nephrectomy. Control samples are tumors resected by cytoreductive nephrectomy without prior radiation.

The source of this sequence is a man in his fifties or sixties with renal cell carcinoma. This rearrangement joins TRBV19 to TRBJ1-6, with a weak D call TRBD1 (5 bases). The sequences come from tumor tissue, collected from a patient whose treatment was nephrectomy without radiotherapy. The CDR3 here is CASSHDSEEDNSPLHF. The CDR3 DNA is TGTGCCAGTAGCCACGACAGCGAGGAAGATAATTCACCCCTCCACTTT. The whole variable domain, filled in from reference TRBV19 and TRBJ1-6, reads DGGITQSPKYLFRKEGQNVTLSCEQNLNHDAMYWYRQDPGQGLRLIYYSQIVNDFQKGDIAEGYSVSREKKESFPLTVTSAQKNPTAFYLCASSHDSEEDNSPLHFGNGTRLTVT.